Listed below are T cell receptor beta chains from one sample, sequenced in a study of cytomegalovirus exposure and HLA in healthy donors. TCRdb's copy holds only in-frame clones and misses some; the assay was immunoSEQ multiplex PCR. Of about 120,000 clones in the sample, 15% were seen once. The sample consisted of PBMCs. These receptors were obtained from a woman in her late teens or twenties in good health and CMV-seronegative. Each CDR3 is given with its conserved first and last residue. The order of the fields is V gene, D gene, clone size, J gene, CDR3 DNA, CDR3 protein. D genes are given only for firm matches. Clone size, where shown, is once, few, many, or a class for clones that have expanded.

V: TRBV29-1
D: .
size: few
J: TRBJ2-5
DNA: TGCAGCGTTGAAGAGGGCAGGAGGTACCAAGAGACCCAGTACTTC
CDR3: CSVEEGRRYQETQYF

V: TRBV6-1
D: .
size: .
J: TRBJ1-2
DNA: TGTGCCAGCAGTGAAGCGACCGGGTCCAACTATGGCTACACCTTC
CDR3: CASSEATGSNYGYTF

V: TRBV2
D: TRBD1
size: .
J: TRBJ1-6
DNA: TGTGCCAGCAGTGAAGCTCCAAGGGGGCCTAATTCACCCCTCCACTTT
CDR3: CASSEAPRGPNSPLHF

V: TRBV6-5
D: .
size: few
J: TRBJ1-1
DNA: TGTGCCAGCAGTTCCTATAGGACACTTAACACTGAAGCTTTCTTT
CDR3: CASSSYRTLNTEAFF

V: TRBV7-8
D: .
size: .
J: TRBJ2-2
DNA: TGTGCCAGCAGCCCCGAGGGCGGGCTGTTTTTT
CDR3: CASSPEGGLFF

V: TRBV27
D: TRBD1
size: few
J: TRBJ2-5
DNA: TGTGCCAGCAGCCGAACGACAGGGGGCGGTGAAGAGACCCAGTACTTC
CDR3: CASSRTTGGGEETQYF

V: TRBV28
D: TRBD1
size: .
J: TRBJ2-5
DNA: TGTGCCAGCAGTTCCGGGACAGGGGGCCGGAAGACCCAGTACTTC
CDR3: CASSSGTGGRKTQYF

V: TRBV15
D: .
size: .
J: TRBJ1-5
DNA: TGTGCCACCAGCAGACTGGGGGAGGGAAGCAATCAGCCCCAGCATTTT
CDR3: CATSRLGEGSNQPQHF

V: TRBV15
D: .
size: .
J: TRBJ2-5
DNA: TGTGCCACCAGCAGAGATATCGGAGAGACCCAGTACTTC
CDR3: CATSRDIGETQYF

V: TRBV30
D: TRBD2
size: .
J: TRBJ2-2
DNA: TGTGCCTGGAGTGTAAGGCGGGGGGGCACCGGGGAGCTGTTTTTT
CDR3: CAWSVRRGGTGELFF

V: TRBV29-1
D: TRBD1
size: few
J: TRBJ2-7
DNA: TGCAGCGTGACCACGACAGGGGCCTACGAGCAGTACTTC
CDR3: CSVTTTGAYEQYF

V: TRBV6-5
D: TRBD2
size: .
J: TRBJ2-1
DNA: TGTGCCAGCAGTTACTCGGGGGGGATATCCTACAATGAGCAGTTCTTC
CDR3: CASSYSGGISYNEQFF

V: TRBV18
D: TRBD2
size: .
J: TRBJ2-1
DNA: TGTGCCAGCTCACCACGTTCTAGCGGGAGGGATACATTATACAATGAGCAGTTCTTC
CDR3: CASSPRSSGRDTLYNEQFF

V: TRBV11-2
D: TRBD2
size: .
J: TRBJ2-1
DNA: TGTGCCAGCAGCTTGACTAGCGGGGGACTGGCTGAGCAGTTCTTC
CDR3: CASSLTSGGLAEQFF

V: TRBV9
D: .
size: once
J: TRBJ2-2
DNA: TGTGCCAGCAGCCCGCGGAGGGGAGAAGGGAACACCGGGGAGCTGTTTTTT
CDR3: CASSPRRGEGNTGELFF

V: TRBV6-1
D: TRBD2
size: .
J: TRBJ2-4
DNA: TGTGCCAGCAGTGTTCCTGGGACTAGCGGAAACATTCAGTACTTC
CDR3: CASSVPGTSGNIQYF

V: TRBV9
D: .
size: .
J: TRBJ2-7
DNA: TGTGCCAGCAGCGTAGGAGGCAGGGGTTTGATCCACGAGCAGTACTTC
CDR3: CASSVGGRGLIHEQYF

V: TRBV7-6
D: TRBD1
size: .
J: TRBJ2-7
DNA: TGTGCCAGCAGCCCCGGACAGGGCCCTGAGTACGAGCAGTACTTC
CDR3: CASSPGQGPEYEQYF

V: TRBV5-1
D: TRBD1
size: .
J: TRBJ2-1
DNA: TGCGCCAGCAGCTTGGGGGACAGGGGCGGTGAGCAGTTCTTC
CDR3: CASSLGDRGGEQFF

V: TRBV15
D: TRBD1
size: .
J: TRBJ2-7
DNA: TGTGCCACCAGCATCGACAGGGGCGAATCCTACGAGCAGTACTTC
CDR3: CATSIDRGESYEQYF

V: TRBV9
D: .
size: .
J: TRBJ2-1
DNA: TGTGCCAGCAGCGTAGGGACTACCAATGAGCAGTTCTTC
CDR3: CASSVGTTNEQFF

V: TRBV27
D: TRBD1
size: .
J: TRBJ1-1
DNA: TGTGCCAGCAGTTTAAAGGGACAGGGGGTTCCCACTGAAGCTTTCTTT
CDR3: CASSLKGQGVPTEAFF

V: TRBV9
D: .
size: .
J: TRBJ2-1
DNA: TGTGCCAGCAGCGTAGGTGGGGCCCGCAATGAGCAGTTCTTC
CDR3: CASSVGGARNEQFF

V: TRBV27
D: TRBD1
size: .
J: TRBJ2-2
DNA: TGTGCCAGCAGTTTACTGACAGGGGGGGACACCGGGGAGCTGTTTTTT
CDR3: CASSLLTGGDTGELFF

V: TRBV27
D: TRBD2
size: .
J: TRBJ2-1
DNA: TGTGCCAGCGGGGGGGGCTACAATGAGCAGTTCTTC
CDR3: CASGGGYNEQFF

V: TRBV5-6
D: .
size: .
J: TRBJ2-3
DNA: TGTGCCAGCAGCTTGAAGACTTACACAGATACGCAGTATTTT
CDR3: CASSLKTYTDTQYF

V: TRBV6-5
D: TRBD2
size: .
J: TRBJ2-5
DNA: TGTGCCAGCAGTTCCCGCGGGGGGGGCTGGGGGGAGACCCAGTACTTC
CDR3: CASSSRGGGWGETQYF

V: TRBV29-1
D: TRBD2
size: few
J: TRBJ2-5
DNA: TGCAGCGTCGGGACTAGCGGGAGTATTCCGACCCAGTACTTC
CDR3: CSVGTSGSIPTQYF

V: TRBV5-6
D: .
size: .
J: TRBJ2-7
DNA: TGTGCCAGCAGCTTTTCGGGATTGCACGAGCAGTACTTC
CDR3: CASSFSGLHEQYF

V: TRBV2
D: .
size: .
J: TRBJ2-5
DNA: TGTGCCAGCAGTGTGTCACGGAGGTACCAAGAGACCCAGTACTTC
CDR3: CASSVSRRYQETQYF

V: TRBV4-2
D: TRBD2
size: .
J: TRBJ2-3
DNA: TGTGCCAGCAGCCAAATTCGTAGCGGGGGTGAAACAGATACGCAGTATTTT
CDR3: CASSQIRSGGETDTQYF

V: TRBV28
D: TRBD1
size: .
J: TRBJ1-1
DNA: TGTGCCAGCAGTTTAACAGGGGACACTGAAGCCTTCTTT
CDR3: CASSLTGDTEAFF

V: TRBV19
D: TRBD1
size: few
J: TRBJ1-1
DNA: TGTGCCAGTAGTTATTCCCGACAGGGGTCCGGGACTGAAGCTTTCTTT
CDR3: CASSYSRQGSGTEAFF

V: TRBV4-3
D: .
size: few
J: TRBJ2-2
DNA: TGCGCCAGCAGCCAAGGTCCCTCGACCGGGGAGCTGTTTTTT
CDR3: CASSQGPSTGELFF

V: TRBV5-1
D: TRBD2
size: .
J: TRBJ2-5
DNA: TGCGCCAGCAGCTCAACAGGACTAGCGGGAGAGACCCAGTACTTC
CDR3: CASSSTGLAGETQYF

V: TRBV5-1
D: .
size: .
J: TRBJ2-3
DNA: TGCGCCAGCGACGGAGGAACCACAGATACGCAGTATTTT
CDR3: CASDGGTTDTQYF

V: TRBV5-1
D: .
size: many
J: TRBJ2-6
DNA: TGCGCCAGCAGCTTTGGAGGCCAGTTCTACTCTGGGGCCAACGTCCTGACTTTC
CDR3: CASSFGGQFYSGANVLTF

V: TRBV28
D: .
size: few
J: TRBJ1-1
DNA: TGTGCCAGCAGCCTCCGGGGAAGGACTGAAGCTTTCTTT
CDR3: CASSLRGRTEAFF

V: TRBV28
D: .
size: .
J: TRBJ2-3
DNA: TGTGCCAGCAGTTTAGGCAACACAGATACGCAGTATTTT
CDR3: CASSLGNTDTQYF

V: TRBV6-6
D: .
size: few
J: TRBJ1-1
DNA: TGTGCCAGCAGTCGCCGGTCTGTTTGGGAAGCTTTCTTT
CDR3: CASSRRSVWEAFF

V: TRBV2
D: TRBD1
size: .
J: TRBJ2-7
DNA: TGTGCCAGCAGTGACCCGACAGGGAATACCTACGAGCAGTACTTC
CDR3: CASSDPTGNTYEQYF

V: TRBV30
D: .
size: few
J: TRBJ1-4
DNA: TGTGCCTGGAGTGAGGACAGAGTTAACAACAAAAAACTGTTTTTT
CDR3: CAWSEDRVNNKKLFF

V: TRBV5-1
D: TRBD2
size: few
J: TRBJ2-3
DNA: TGCGCCAGCAACCGGGGGGGCCCCGATACGCAGTATTTT
CDR3: CASNRGGPDTQYF

V: TRBV6-4
D: .
size: few
J: TRBJ2-3
DNA: TGTGCCAGCAGCAGAGACGGAGGGGCGACAGATACGCAGTATTTT
CDR3: CASSRDGGATDTQYF

V: TRBV6-5
D: .
size: .
J: TRBJ1-3
DNA: TGTGCCAGCAGTTACCTGAACTTGAAAGGAAACACCATATATTTT
CDR3: CASSYLNLKGNTIYF

V: TRBV7-2
D: TRBD1
size: .
J: TRBJ1-6
DNA: TGTGCCAGCAGCTTACCCGTGGGGACAGGGGATAATTCACCCCTCCACTTT
CDR3: CASSLPVGTGDNSPLHF

V: TRBV18
D: TRBD1
size: few
J: TRBJ2-7
DNA: TGTGCCAGCTCGCCGGGACAGGCGAACCCTTCCCGCCTTCGCGAGCAGTACTTC
CDR3: CASSPGQANPSRLREQYF

V: TRBV5-4
D: TRBD1
size: few
J: TRBJ2-3
DNA: TGTGCCAGCAGATCTGACAGGGAACTTACAGATACGCAGTATTTT
CDR3: CASRSDRELTDTQYF

V: TRBV7-9
D: .
size: few
J: TRBJ1-4
DNA: TGTGCCAGCAGCCTCAATCGGGATAATGAAAAACTGTTTTTT
CDR3: CASSLNRDNEKLFF

V: TRBV28
D: TRBD1
size: .
J: TRBJ1-4
DNA: TGTGCCAGCATGACAGGGGGTGAAAAACTGTTTTTT
CDR3: CASMTGGEKLFF

V: TRBV19
D: .
size: few
J: TRBJ2-2
DNA: TGTGCCAGTAGCGTAATCCCCGGGGAGCTGTTTTTT
CDR3: CASSVIPGELFF

V: TRBV5-3
D: .
size: .
J: TRBJ2-1
DNA: TGTGCCAGAAGCCCCCGGGGGAGAAGTCGCGACAATGAGCAGTTCTTC
CDR3: CARSPRGRSRDNEQFF

V: TRBV30
D: TRBD1
size: .
J: TRBJ2-7
DNA: TGTGCCTGGTCCCGGGACAGGGATCGGCCCTACGAGCAGTACTTC
CDR3: CAWSRDRDRPYEQYF

V: TRBV6-6
D: .
size: .
J: TRBJ2-7
DNA: TGTGCCAGCAGTTACTCGAGGACATCATACGAGCAGTACTTC
CDR3: CASSYSRTSYEQYF

V: TRBV6-1
D: TRBD1
size: .
J: TRBJ2-2
DNA: TGTGCCAGCAGTGAAGCAGGGACAGCCACCGGGGAGCTGTTTTTT
CDR3: CASSEAGTATGELFF

V: TRBV7-9
D: .
size: few
J: TRBJ2-7
DNA: TGTGCCAGCAGCTTAGGGACAGTCCGACCCTACGAGCAGTACTTC
CDR3: CASSLGTVRPYEQYF

V: TRBV5-1
D: .
size: .
J: TRBJ2-3
DNA: TGCGCCAGCAGCTTGAGGGGGGGCCCCACAGATACGCAGTATTTT
CDR3: CASSLRGGPTDTQYF

V: TRBV11-2
D: .
size: few
J: TRBJ2-3
DNA: TGTGCCAGCAGCTTAGACTTCGCTAACACAGATACGCAGTATTTT
CDR3: CASSLDFANTDTQYF